The present TCR beta chain was sequenced within a study of shared clonotypes between healthy human individuals. Across the whole study: There were three CD4 naive, three CD4 memory, two CD8 naive and one CD8 memory plates per donor.

As concerns this clone: Its antigen is as yet unknown.

Everyone who donated was a Caucasian adult who lived in Nashville, Tennessee. Profiling relied on immunoSEQ multiplex PCR, and the TCRdb table lists in-frame clones only, not all of them. The sample shows roughly 520,000 clones, roughly 95% of them seen only once. Regarding the study as a whole: Generation probabilities were higher for clonotypes shared across all four sorted-subset donors than for unshared ones.

This CDR3 is 14 amino acids long. Trimming pared 7 bases from V and 6 bases from J, leaving 19 bases between. Looked up from germline, CDR1 is MDHEN and CDR2 is SYDVKM. The chain couples TRBV28 to TRBJ2-7, with D possibly matching TRBD2 (7 bases). The sample was naive CD4+ T cells sorted from blood. Regarding subset: CD45RA+ positively selected. The TCR was taken from a woman aged 25 to 39 in good health. The CDR3 DNA reads as TGTGCCAGCACAGAAAGGGGGGGCCTTTTCGAGCAGTACTTC. Protein product: CASTERGGLFEQYF.